Listed here are 3 T cell receptor beta chains from one sample, sequenced in a study of blood T cell repertoires in COVID-19 (dated by TCRdb to about 2020). The library was produced with the immunoSEQ multiplex PCR assay. Entries here come from immuneACCESS through TCRdb and include only in-frame sequences with V and J called. Some clones fail to appear in such tables; in the studies checked, an unresolved V gene covers under half of the shortfall, and the cause of the remainder is unknown. The sample table holds about 130,000 clones, of which about 80% were seen once. The leading ten clones occupy about 2.9% of the sample. The source material was peripheral blood. These receptors originate from an elderly woman with acute or convalescent COVID-19.

The V and J genes are TRBV2 and TRBJ2-7, with 8 nucleotides matching TRBD1. CDR1 is SNHLY, CDR2 FYNNEI, per germline. The trim removed 6 bases at V and 6 bases at J, leaving 4 bases unmatched. The CDR3 has 12 residues. CDR3: CASRADRGEQYF. As DNA, the CDR3 is TGTGCCAGCAGAGCTGACAGGGGCGAGCAGTACTTC.

The chain joins TRBV7-3 to TRBJ1-1; unclear D gene. Per germline, CDR1 SGHTA and CDR2 FQGTGA. V shed 3 bases and J shed 1 base, with 6 bases lying between them. This CDR3 spans 13 amino acids. CDR3 amino acids: CASSFQRNTEAFF. CDR3 sequence (DNA): TGTGCCAGCAGCTTTCAGCGGAACACTGAAGCTTTCTTT.

This rearrangement joins TRBV5-4 to TRBJ1-6; TRBD1 is a possible D gene (5 bases). Looked up from germline, CDR1 is SGHNT and CDR2 is YYREEE (reference sequence). V dropped 5 bases and J dropped 7 bases, with 16 bases sitting between them. The CDR3 length is 15 residues. The CDR3 region is CASSSFQGVNSPLHF. The CDR3 DNA sequence: TGTGCCAGCAGTTCATTCCAGGGCGTAAATTCACCCCTCCACTTT.